This T cell receptor (beta chain) was captured in a study of siplizumab effects on memory and regulatory T cells. Points from the study as a whole: Mappable alloreactive CD4+ clones came from Treg cells about 69% of the time on average with siplizumab, against about 26% in controls. Greater diversity than memory cells seemed evident in naive T cells, which also appeared to be major alloresponse contributors. The majority of clones, roughly 75-96% of proliferating CD4+ or CD8+ clones, lacked an assignable naive or memory phenotype.

This table comes from immunoSEQ multiplex PCR, and its TCRdb copy is limited to in-frame clones, with some not included. The data show tens of thousands of clones, around 90% seen once. As for this clone: No antigen is known for it.

V was pared by 8 bases and J by 3 bases, with 14 bases between. Germline values: CDR1 WSHSY, CDR2 SAAADI. The CDR3 length is 13 residues. The gene calls are TRBV10-2 and TRBJ2-7; D may be TRBD2 (5 bases). Sequenced material: CD8+ T cells sorted from blood. The sequence was collected from a human donor in good health. CDR3 amino acids: CASGRYRDYEQYF. The CDR3 coding sequence is TGCGCCAGCGGCAGATACCGGGACTACGAGCAGTACTTC.